The 20 T cell receptor beta chains listed next were all sequenced from one sample in a study of shared T cell receptors in the human thymus. Here immunoSEQ multiplex PCR was the method, and the copy in TCRdb shows in-frame clones only, minus some. The sample contains roughly 700,000 clones, 88% of which appear only once. The same data also contributed to another study, on human thymus T cells.

Source material: thymocytes. These receptors all come from a boy in the first two years of life with a congenital heart defect.

The V gene is TRBV4-2, the J gene TRBJ1-1; the match to TRBD1 covers 9 bases. Losses at the gene ends were 0 bases for V and 1 base for J; bases not matched to a gene: 15. The CDR3 contains 20 residues. Germline CDR1 and CDR2: LGHNA and YNFKEQ. The CDR3: CASSQDQTTGGPIGNTEAFF. CDR3 DNA: TGTGCCAGCAGCCAAGACCAAACGACAGGGGGTCCGATAGGGAACACTGAAGCTTTCTTT.

V usage is TRBV7-3 and J usage is TRBJ2-1; TRBD2 agrees at 7 bases. CDR3 size: 16 residues. The V gene's germline CDR1 is SGHTA and CDR2 FQGTGA. Trimming removed 3 bases from V and 3 bases from J; junction bases left unmatched: 8. The CDR3 loop reads CASSFGGRGVYNEQFF. The DNA for the CDR3 is TGTGCCAGCAGCTTCGGCGGGAGAGGTGTCTACAATGAGCAGTTCTTC.

The rearrangement uses TRBV6-4 and TRBJ2-7, with no clear D. With 10 bases removed from V and 4 bases from J, the gap between germline ends came to 11 bases. The CDR3 is 11 amino acids. Germline CDR1 reads MRHNA; CDR2 reads SNTAGT. The CDR3 loop is CATNHQYEQYF. CDR3 sequence (DNA): TGTGCCACCAATCATCAATACGAGCAGTACTTC.

J is TRBJ2-1 and V is TRBV18; 11 nucleotides line up with TRBD2. This CDR3 region has 16 residues. CDR1 and CDR2 from the germline V gene are KGHSH and LQKENI. The V gene end was trimmed by 3 bases and the J gene end by 4 bases; junction bases not matched to a gene: 5. The CDR3 nucleotides are TGTGCCAGCTCACCCCCACCTAGCGGGGGGTACAATGAGCAGTTCTTC. This codes for CASSPPPSGGYNEQFF.

This chain uses TRBV25-1 with TRBJ2-7; D unclear. The V end lost 6 bases, the J end lost 5 bases, and 14 bases lay between the germline ends. The CDR3 has 13 residues. CDR1 is MGHDK, CDR2 SYGVNS, per germline. In DNA, the CDR3 is TGTGCCAGCAGATCCCGTCAGGCCAACGAGCAGTACTTC. This gives the protein CASRSRQANEQYF.

The sample holds a few counts of this clone. The J gene is TRBJ1-3, the V gene TRBV10-3, with 7 bases matching TRBD1. The CDR3 runs to 13 residues. CDR1 and CDR2 (germline): ENHRY, SYGVKD. Germline trimming cut 10 bases from V and 3 bases from J; bases unmatched to any gene: 6. Here the CDR3 DNA reads TGTGCCACCTCAAGGGGGCGTGGAAACACCATATATTTT. Its translation is CATSRGRGNTIYF.

The J gene is TRBJ2-1, the V gene TRBV14; 7 bases are shared with TRBD2. CDR3 length: 16 amino acids. Germline CDR1 and CDR2: SGHDN and FVKESK. The V gene end was trimmed by 1 base and the J gene end by 8 bases; junction bases not matched to a gene: 11. The CDR3 loop reads CASSQGWWEGRHEQFF. DNA of the CDR3: TGTGCCAGCAGCCAAGGGTGGTGGGAGGGCCGGCATGAGCAGTTCTTC.

The genes are TRBV19 and TRBJ1-1, with 9 bases aligning to TRBD1. The V segment lost 2 bases and the J segment 5 bases; nucleotides outside the gene matches: 12. This CDR3 spans 17 amino acids. Per germline, CDR1 LNHDA and CDR2 SQIVND (reference sequence). The CDR3 DNA is TGTGCCAGTAGTATATGGAGCGGGACAGGGCGTCGGACTGAAGCTTTCTTT. It encodes CASSIWSGTGRRTEAFF. Full variable domain (outside the CDR3, taken from reference TRBV19 and TRBJ1-1): DGGITQSPKYLFRKEGQNVTLSCEQNLNHDAMYWYRQDPGQGLRLIYYSQIVNDFQKGDIAEGYSVSREKKESFPLTVTSAQKNPTAFYLCASSIWSGTGRRTEAFFGQGTRLTVV.

V usage is TRBV2 and J usage is TRBJ2-3; 9 bases match TRBD1. CDR1 and CDR2 (germline): SNHLY, FYNNEI. This CDR3 has 15 residues. The ends lost 4 bases at V and 4 bases at J; junction bases unmatched: 6. The CDR3 sequence: CASSVWDRVPDTQYF. The CDR3 bases are TGTGCCAGCAGTGTTTGGGACAGGGTACCAGATACGCAGTATTTT.

This chain connects TRBV6-4 to TRBJ2-7; possible D gene TRBD1, 6 bases. Per germline, CDR1 MRHNA and CDR2 SNTAGT. This CDR3 has 16 amino acids. V lost 0 bases, J lost 2 bases, and 14 bases lay in between. The CDR3, as DNA: TGTGCCAGCAGTGACTCTCCCGGGACATCCCCCTACGAGCAGTACTTC. Its protein is CASSDSPGTSPYEQYF.

This clone was found once. This rearrangement joins TRBV6-1 to TRBJ2-3, with D possibly being TRBD2 (5 bases). Between the trimmed V and J ends, which lost 2 bases and 3 bases, there was a span of 12 bases. Germline values: CDR1 MNHNS, CDR2 SASEGT. The CDR3 length is 15 residues. The chain's CDR3 is CASSERERPTDTQYF. The DNA of the CDR3 is TGTGCCAGCAGTGAAAGGGAGCGCCCAACAGATACGCAGTATTTT.

The chain carries TRBV15 and TRBJ1-1, with D possibly matching TRBD1 (5 bases). The CDR3 is 14 residues long. The V end lost 4 bases, the J end lost 11 bases, and 20 bases lay between the germline ends. Germline V lookup: CDR1 LNHNV, CDR2 YYDKDF (reference sequence). In nucleotides, the CDR3 is TGTGCCACCAGCAACCAACGGCAGGGAAAGGGGGCTTTCTTT. It translates to CATSNQRQGKGAFF.

The chain recombines TRBV27 with TRBJ2-7, with D tentatively TRBD1 (5 bases). Trimming removed 3 bases from V and 5 bases from J, with 17 bases in between. CDR1 and CDR2 from the germline V gene are MNHEY and SMNVEV (reference sequence). The CDR3 loop spans 15 amino acids. In DNA, the CDR3 is TGTGCCAGCAGTTTGAAGGGGCGGCCAGCCGACGAGCAGTACTTC. Its translation: CASSLKGRPADEQYF.

This chain uses TRBV27 with TRBJ2-5, with 9 positions matching TRBD1. The J call may be wrong; the DNA end is better matched by TRBJ2-7. Germline-derived CDR1 and CDR2 are MNHEY and SMNVEV (reference sequence). The CDR3 consists of 15 residues. This CDR3 reads CASSSRDRESYEQYF. The CDR3 DNA follows: TGTGCCAGCAGTTCCCGGGACAGGGAATCTTACGAGCAGTACTTC.

This clone was seen a few times. The rearrangement joins TRBV6-5 to TRBJ1-2; 9 positions agree with TRBD1. Per germline, CDR1 MNHEY and CDR2 SVGAGI. V trimming: 2 bases; J trimming: 2 bases; junction bases outside the gene matches: 3. The CDR3 is made up of 15 amino acids. The CDR3 here is CASSYAGQGNYGYTF. CDR3 DNA: TGTGCCAGCAGTTACGCCGGACAGGGGAACTATGGCTACACCTTC.

The chain links TRBV15 to TRBJ2-1, with D tentatively TRBD1 (8 bases). The CDR3 extends over 19 amino acids. Germline CDR1 reads LNHNV; CDR2 reads YYDKDF (reference sequence). V was cut by 5 bases and J by 5 bases, with 28 bases left in between. CDR3 sequence (DNA): TGTGCCACCAGCGGCGGGACAGGAATTTTAACTAGCGACAACAATGAGCAGTTCTTC. Translating gives CATSGGTGILTSDNNEQFF.

This chain uses TRBV7-9 with TRBJ2-7; 9 bases align to TRBD1. Germline V gene lookup returns CDR1 SEHNR and CDR2 FQNEAQ (reference sequence). The junction had 7 bases not matched to a gene; V was cut back by 5 bases and J by 2 bases. The CDR3 extends over 15 amino acids. The CDR3, as DNA: TGTGCCAGCAGCACGGAACAGGGGGCACCCTACGAGCAGTACTTC. Protein: CASSTEQGAPYEQYF.

V usage is TRBV30 and J usage is TRBJ2-7; TRBD1 matches 8 bases. The CDR3 spans 15 residues. CDR1 GTSNPN and CDR2 SVGIG come from the germline V gene (reference sequence). V lost 6 bases, J lost 5 bases, and 15 bases stayed unmatched. The CDR3: CACRTGKFNIDEQYF. CDR3 nucleotides: TGTGCCTGCCGGACAGGGAAGTTCAATATCGACGAGCAGTACTTC.

V usage is TRBV5-4 and J usage is TRBJ1-1; D is ambiguous. Trimming shortened V by 0 bases and J by 0 bases, and 15 bases separated the two germline ends. There are 17 residues in the CDR3. Looked up from germline, CDR1 is SGHNT and CDR2 is YYREEE (reference sequence). The CDR3 DNA is TGTGCCAGCAGCTTGGACAGATTAAGACAAATGAACACTGAAGCTTTCTTT. It specifies CASSLDRLRQMNTEAFF. The full variable domain, completed using reference TRBV5-4 and TRBJ1-1, is ETGVTQSPTHLIKTRGQQVTLRCSSQSGHNTVSWYQQALGQGPQFIFQYYREEENGRGNFPPRFSGLQFPNYSSELNVNALELDDSALYLCASSLDRLRQMNTEAFFGQGTRLTVV.

The rearrangement links TRBV4-3 to TRBJ1-4; D remains unclear. Deletions cut 1 base from V and 8 bases from J, with 14 bases between. The CDR3 length is 15 residues. Per germline, CDR1 LGHNA and CDR2 YSLEER. CDR3 in DNA: TGCGCCAGCAGCCAAGGAGGGAAGTTCAGGGAAAAACTGTTTTTT. Its protein is CASSQGGKFREKLFF.